The 27 T cell receptor beta chains listed next were all sequenced from one sample in a study of shared T cell receptors in the human thymus (dated by TCRdb to about 2021). Libraries were prepared through the immunoSEQ multiplex PCR assay. The clones in this table, taken by TCRdb from immuneACCESS, are in-frame only. Not every clone is retained; where verified, under half of the shortfall comes from an unresolved V gene, and the cause of the rest is unknown. In this sample the table shows hundreds of thousands of clones, 80% to 90% of which occur a single time. Roughly 0.0086% of the sample comes from the top ten. This sample was shared with a second study, whose subject was human thymus T cells.

Material for sequencing was thymocytes. Receptor source: a boy younger than two with a congenital heart defect. Donor details come from another sample of the same person, matched by shared clones.

This clone was seen just once. The chain combines TRBV5-8 with TRBJ2-7; TRBD2 matches at 9 bases. The J segment lost 3 bases and the V segment lost 4 bases, leaving 11 bases of the junction unmatched. The CDR3 length is 16 residues. Germline assignment: CDR1 SGHTS and CDR2 YDEGEE. The CDR3 DNA follows: TGTGCCAGCAGCCCCCGGGTAGCGGGAGAGGGCTACGAGCAGTACTTC. It specifies CASSPRVAGEGYEQYF.

The chain combines TRBV7-9 with TRBJ1-5; 12 nucleotides align to TRBD1. The J segment lost 7 bases and the V segment lost 5 bases, leaving 9 bases of the junction unmatched. CDR3 length: 16 residues. In germline, CDR1 is SEHNR, CDR2 FQNEAQ (reference sequence). The CDR3 here is CASSPGTGGANQPQHF. The CDR3 DNA is TGTGCCAGCAGCCCAGGGACAGGGGGCGCCAACCAGCCCCAGCATTTT.

The V and J genes are TRBV27 and TRBJ1-6; D is unclear. CDR1 MNHEY and CDR2 SMNVEV come from the germline V gene (reference sequence). Trimming took 1 base from V and 7 from J, leaving 8 bases between them. The CDR3 sequence is 14 residues long. The CDR3 DNA reads TGTGCCAGCAGTTTATACTGTGCCAATTCACCCCTCCACTTT. This encodes CASSLYCANSPLHF.

The CDR3 bases are TGTGCCTGGAGTGGACAGGGGGTAGATACGCAGTATTTT. It codes for CAWSGQGVDTQYF. The gene calls are TRBV30 and TRBJ2-3; 9 nucleotides agree with TRBD1. The CDR3 consists of 13 residues. J was trimmed by 5 bases and V by 1 base; bases with no gene match: 1. Per the germline V gene, CDR1 is GTSNPN and CDR2 is SVGIG (reference sequence).

The V and J genes are TRBV10-2 and TRBJ2-2, with TRBD1 matching 8 bases. Germline V CDR1 and CDR2: WSHSY, SAAADI. V dropped 3 bases and J dropped 2; count of bases not matched to a gene: 5. The CDR3 totals 16 residues. CDR3: CASSEGGTGNTGELFF. DNA for the CDR3: TGCGCCAGCAGTGAAGGCGGGACAGGAAACACCGGGGAGCTGTTTTTT.

V and J are TRBV12-5 and TRBJ2-1; D possibly corresponds to TRBD2 (6 bases). Germline values: CDR1 LGHNT, CDR2 FRNRAP. The germline V and J ends were trimmed by 1 base and 2 bases, with 9 bases remaining between them. CDR3 length equals 15 residues. This CDR3 reads CASGLGLVPYNEQFF. Here the CDR3 DNA reads TGTGCTAGTGGTTTGGGACTAGTTCCCTACAATGAGCAGTTCTTC.

V is TRBV30 and J is TRBJ1-4; 8 bases map to TRBD1. Germline-derived CDR1 and CDR2 are GTSNPN and SVGIG (reference sequence). The CDR3 contains 17 residues. J gave up 1 base and V 3 bases, and 10 bases lay outside the gene matches. CDR3 amino acids: CAWSTGQGRKTNEKLFF. CDR3 bases: TGTGCCTGGAGCACCGGACAGGGAAGGAAAACTAATGAAAAACTGTTTTTT.

V gene TRBV27 combines with J gene TRBJ1-5; a weak D match, TRBD1 (6 bases). The CDR3 consists of 14 residues. Germline values: CDR1 MNHEY, CDR2 SMNVEV (reference sequence). Trimming left V 5 bases short and J 7 bases short, with 15 bases between. CDR3 coding DNA: TGTGCCAGCAGTCCCTCGGGGGGCAGGCAGCCCCAGCATTTT. As protein: CASSPSGGRQPQHF.

The CDR3 is CASSARQGADTEAFF. The CDR3 bases are TGTGCCAGCAGCGCAAGACAGGGGGCGGACACTGAAGCTTTCTTT. The chain joins TRBV9 to TRBJ1-1, with TRBD1 matching 10 bases. CDR3 length: 15 residues. Germline trimming cut 3 bases from V and 3 bases from J; bases unmatched to any gene: 5. Germline V gene sequence: CDR1 SGDLS, CDR2 YYNGEE.

The rearrangement links TRBV5-6 to TRBJ2-5; 8 bases line up with TRBD2. V was pared by 3 bases and J by 3 bases, with 10 bases of the junction left unmatched. Germline assignment: CDR1 SGHDT and CDR2 YYEEEE. CDR3 length: 16 amino acids. DNA for the CDR3: TGTGCCAGCAGCTCCCACTCGGCGGGAGGTAAAGAGACCCAGTACTTC. Its protein is CASSSHSAGGKETQYF.

The chain uses TRBV14 and TRBJ2-7, with 8 bases aligning to TRBD1. The CDR3 contains 17 residues. V lost 0 bases, J lost 2 bases, and 9 bases stayed unmatched. Germline CDR1 is SGHDN and CDR2 is FVKESK. The CDR3 bases are TGTGCCAGCAGCCAAGATCGGACAGGGAGCAGCACCTACGAGCAGTACTTC. Translating it yields CASSQDRTGSSTYEQYF.

The chain recombines TRBV15 with TRBJ2-7; the D is unclear. Germline CDR1 is LNHNV and CDR2 is YYDKDF (reference sequence). V lost 0 bases, J lost 3 bases, and 3 bases lay in between. The CDR3 loop spans 12 amino acids. CDR3 in amino acids: CATSRDNYEQYF. The CDR3 bases are TGTGCCACCAGCAGAGATAACTACGAGCAGTACTTC.

This chain connects TRBV9 to TRBJ1-1, with 9 nucleotides matching TRBD1. V trimming: 3 bases; J trimming: 5 bases; junction bases outside the gene matches: 5. Germline lookup yields CDR1 SGDLS and CDR2 YYNGEE. The CDR3 extends over 14 amino acids. CDR3 bases: TGTGCCAGCAGCGGGGGACAGGGAGGGACTGAAGCTTTCTTT. It specifies CASSGGQGGTEAFF.

The genes are TRBV27 and TRBJ1-2; the match to TRBD1 covers 10 bases. The CDR3 extends over 14 amino acids. V lost 2 bases, J lost 5 bases, and 2 bases stayed unmatched. The germline V gene has CDR1 MNHEY and CDR2 SMNVEV (reference sequence). The chain's CDR3 is CASSLRGQGYGYTF. Here the CDR3 DNA reads TGTGCCAGCAGTTTAAGGGGACAGGGGTATGGCTACACCTTC.

The chain has TRBV7-6 and TRBJ2-7; D is perhaps TRBD1 (6 bases). Germline CDR1 and CDR2: SGHVS and FNYEAQ. Trimming shortened V by 2 bases and J by 2 bases, and 28 bases separated the two germline ends. This CDR3 contains 20 residues. CDR3 sequence (DNA): TGTGCCAGCAGCTTAAGTAGTTTAACAGGGCCCCCGGACTTTACCTACGAGCAGTACTTC. It specifies CASSLSSLTGPPDFTYEQYF. Full variable domain (rest looked up from reference TRBV7-6 and TRBJ2-7): GAGVSQSPRYKVTKRGQDVALRCDPISGHVSLYWYRQALGQGPEFLTYFNYEAQQDKSGLPNDRFSAERPEGSISTLTIQRTEQRDSAMYRCASSLSSLTGPPDFTYEQYFGPGTRLTVT.

The chain uses TRBV14 and TRBJ1-3; no definite D call. CDR1 SGHDN and CDR2 FVKESK come from the germline V gene. The germline V and J ends were trimmed by 4 bases and 5 bases, with 24 bases remaining between them. The length of the CDR3 is 18 residues. The CDR3 sequence is CASSLTPREYAARNTIYF. The CDR3 nucleotides are TGTGCCAGCAGCCTAACCCCGAGGGAATATGCGGCCCGAAACACCATATATTTT.

For this clone: A read error may account for a junction end that differs from germline. The same CDR3 also results from other DNA sequences found in this sample. The chain has TRBV6-1 and TRBJ1-6; TRBD1 might be the D (5 bases). The CDR3 loop spans 15 amino acids. The germline V gene has CDR1 MNHNS and CDR2 SASEGT. CDR3 region: CASSEWQGGNSPLHF. In DNA form, the CDR3 reads TGTGCCAGCAGTGAATGGCAGGGAGGAAATTCCCCCCTCCACTTT.

This clone has more than one count but fewer than ten. The chain employs TRBV10-3 and TRBJ1-2; D perhaps matches TRBD1 (6 bases). The CDR3 covers 13 residues. Between the trimmed V and J ends, which lost 9 bases and 4 bases, there was a span of 15 bases. Germline V gene lookup returns CDR1 ENHRY and CDR2 SYGVKD. The CDR3 reads CAIRAVRGYGYTF. In nucleotides, the CDR3 is TGTGCCATTCGGGCTGTCAGGGGCTATGGCTACACCTTC.

This clone was seen just once. J is TRBJ2-1 and V is TRBV21-1; the D segment call TRBD2 is taken from the table without a DNA check. TRBV21-1 is a known pseudogene. CDR3 size: 17 residues. This CDR3 reads CASSNNSLAEPYNEQFF. The CDR3 DNA follows: TGTGCCAGCAGCAATAACTCTCTAGCGGAGCCCTACAATGAGCAGTTCTTC.

This chain connects TRBV5-1 to TRBJ2-7; D is possibly TRBD2 (5 bases). Looked up from germline, CDR1 is SGHRS and CDR2 is YFSETQ. The CDR3 loop spans 12 amino acids. V was cut by 6 bases and J by 4 bases, with 11 bases left in between. CDR3: CASMGRSYEQYF. For the CDR3, the DNA is TGCGCCAGCATGGGGAGATCGTACGAGCAGTACTTC. Full variable domain (remainder filled in from reference TRBV5-1 and TRBJ2-7): KAGVTQTPRYLIKTRGQQVTLSCSPISGHRSVSWYQQTPGQGLQFLFEYFSETQRNKGNFPGRFSGRQFSNSRSEMNVSTLELGDSALYLCASMGRSYEQYFGPGTRLTVT.

The genes are TRBV6-1 and TRBJ1-5; perhaps TRBD1 as D (6 bases). Germline V gene sequence: CDR1 MNHNS, CDR2 SASEGT. Trimming pared 0 bases from V and 0 bases from J, leaving 15 bases between. The CDR3 covers 18 residues. DNA for the CDR3: TGTGCCAGCAGTGAAGCTCAAACAGGGAATTATAGCAATCAGCCCCAGCATTTT. Translating it yields CASSEAQTGNYSNQPQHF.

J is TRBJ2-7 and V is TRBV18, with TRBD2 as a possible D gene (5 bases). Per the germline V gene, CDR1 is KGHSH and CDR2 is LQKENI. Trimming cost V 4 bases and J 0 bases, with 19 bases left between them. The CDR3 totals 17 residues. The CDR3 sequence: CASSLGAGLRSSYEQYF. CDR3 sequence (DNA): TGTGCCAGCTCACTGGGAGCAGGCTTAAGGAGCTCCTACGAGCAGTACTTC.

The genes are TRBV5-8 and TRBJ1-4; no clear D. V gave up 3 bases and J gave up 8 bases, with 8 bases separating them. Per germline, CDR1 SGHTS and CDR2 YDEGEE. This CDR3 spans 12 amino acids. CDR3 loop: CASSSPGEKLFF. CDR3 nucleotides: TGTGCCAGCAGCTCCCCGGGAGAAAAACTGTTTTTT. Drawing the rest from reference TRBV5-8 and TRBJ1-4, the complete variable domain is EAGVTQSPTHLIKTRGQQATLRCSPISGHTSVYWYQQALGLGLQFLLWYDEGEERNRGNFPPRFSGRQFPNYSSELNVNALELEDSALYLCASSSPGEKLFFGSGTQLSVL.

This chain uses TRBV9 with TRBJ1-2, with TRBD1 identical over 8 bases. Germline V CDR1 and CDR2: SGDLS, YYNGEE. Trimming cost V 4 bases and J 2 bases; bases outside gene matches: 7. This CDR3 region has 15 residues. This chain's CDR3 is CASSMRTGTNYGYTF. The CDR3 DNA follows: TGTGCCAGCAGCATGAGGACAGGGACGAACTATGGCTACACCTTC.

The chain has TRBV29-1 and TRBJ2-5, with D tentatively TRBD1 (6 bases). The V end was cut by 7 bases, the J end by 2 bases, with 11 bases between. CDR1 is SQVTM and CDR2 is ANQGSEA in the germline V gene. The CDR3 runs to 12 residues. The CDR3 loop is CSAGQTQETQYF. DNA of the CDR3: TGCAGCGCAGGACAGACACAAGAGACCCAGTACTTC. The full variable domain, rest sourced from reference TRBV29-1 and TRBJ2-5, is SAVISQKPSRDICQRGTSLTIQCQVDSQVTMMFWYRQQPGQSLTLIATANQGSEATYESGFVIDKFPISRPNLTFSTLTVSNMSPEDSSIYLCSAGQTQETQYFGPGTRLLVL.

The chain uses TRBV4-1 and TRBJ2-7; 10 bases agree with TRBD1. The CDR3 loop spans 16 amino acids. Looked up from germline, CDR1 is MGHRA and CDR2 is YSYEKL. J gave up 3 bases and V 1 base, and 6 bases lay outside the gene matches. CDR3 sequence reads: CASSQGQGAEFYEQYF. In nucleotides, the CDR3 is TGCGCCAGCAGCCAAGGACAGGGGGCTGAATTCTACGAGCAGTACTTC.

As for this clone: The same CDR3 also results from other DNA sequences found in this sample. This chain links TRBV5-1 with TRBJ2-5; 7 positions agree with TRBD2. The CDR3 sequence is 11 residues long. V trimming: 5 bases; J trimming: 5 bases; junction bases outside the gene matches: 0. CDR1 is SGHRS and CDR2 is YFSETQ in the germline V gene. The CDR3 DNA reads TGCGCCAGCAGGGGAGGGGAGACCCAGTACTTC. It codes for CASRGGETQYF.